This entry concerns a single TCR beta chain. The data were taken from a study of blood T cell repertoires in COVID-19. Clones were sequenced by immunoSEQ multiplex PCR, and TCRdb holds only the in-frame ones, with some missing. The table records under 80,000 clones, 75% to 90% of them present only once. Trimming cost V 2 bases and J 5 bases, with 13 bases left between them. The CDR3 runs to 15 residues. Germline lookup yields CDR1 MDHEN and CDR2 SYDVKM. What was sequenced was peripheral blood. The chain uses TRBV28 and TRBJ2-1; D is perhaps TRBD1 (6 bases). The source of this sequence is a man between 70 and 80 years old with active or convalescent COVID-19. The CDR3 DNA is TGTGCCAGCAGTTTACCCCAGGGGTGGGACAATGAGCAGTTCTTC. It encodes CASSLPQGWDNEQFF.